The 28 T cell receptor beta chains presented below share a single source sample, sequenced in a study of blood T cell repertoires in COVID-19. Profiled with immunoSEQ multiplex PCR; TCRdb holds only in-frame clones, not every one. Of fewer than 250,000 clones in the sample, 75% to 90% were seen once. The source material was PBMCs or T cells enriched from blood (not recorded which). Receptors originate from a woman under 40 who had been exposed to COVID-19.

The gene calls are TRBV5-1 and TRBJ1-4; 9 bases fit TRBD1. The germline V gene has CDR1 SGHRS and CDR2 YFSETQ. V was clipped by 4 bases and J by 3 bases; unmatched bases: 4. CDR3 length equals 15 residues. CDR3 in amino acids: CASSRDRVSNEKLFF. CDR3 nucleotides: TGCGCCAGCAGCCGGGACAGGGTGTCTAATGAAAAACTGTTTTTT.

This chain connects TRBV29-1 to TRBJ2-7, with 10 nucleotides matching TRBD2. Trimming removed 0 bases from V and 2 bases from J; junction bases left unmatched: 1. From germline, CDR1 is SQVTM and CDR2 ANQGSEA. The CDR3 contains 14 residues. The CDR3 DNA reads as TGCAGCGTTGAAGAACTAGCGGGACCCTACGAGCAGTACTTC. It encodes CSVEELAGPYEQYF.

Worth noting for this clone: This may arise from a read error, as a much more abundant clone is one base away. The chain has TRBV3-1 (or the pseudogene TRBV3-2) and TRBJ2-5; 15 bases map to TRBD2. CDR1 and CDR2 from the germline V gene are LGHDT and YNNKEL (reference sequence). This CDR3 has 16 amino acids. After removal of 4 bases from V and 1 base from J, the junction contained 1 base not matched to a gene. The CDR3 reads CASSRGLAGGQETQYF. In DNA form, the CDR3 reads TGTGCCAGCAGCCGGGGACTAGCGGGAGGCCAAGAGACCCAGTACTTC.

CDR3: CASRAGLAGKETQYF. CDR3 nucleotides: TGTGCCAGCAGAGCCGGACTAGCGGGAAAAGAGACCCAGTACTTC. This chain joins TRBV5-6 and TRBJ2-5, with 12 positions matching TRBD2. Germline V gene data show CDR1 as SGHDT and CDR2 as YYEEEE. V lost 5 bases, J lost 3 bases, and 5 bases stayed unmatched. The CDR3 runs to 15 residues.

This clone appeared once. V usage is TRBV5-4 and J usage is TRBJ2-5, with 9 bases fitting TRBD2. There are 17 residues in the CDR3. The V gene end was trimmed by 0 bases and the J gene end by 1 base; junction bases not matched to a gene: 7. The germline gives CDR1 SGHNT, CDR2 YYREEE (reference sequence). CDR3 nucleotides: TGTGCCAGCAGCTTGGGTGGCGCTAGCGGGACCCAAGAGACCCAGTACTTC. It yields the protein CASSLGGASGTQETQYF. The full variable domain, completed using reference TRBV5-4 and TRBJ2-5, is ETGVTQSPTHLIKTRGQQVTLRCSSQSGHNTVSWYQQALGQGPQFIFQYYREEENGRGNFPPRFSGLQFPNYSSELNVNALELDDSALYLCASSLGGASGTQETQYFGPGTRLLVL.

CDR3 protein: CASSLGDRGRGQPQHF. In nucleotides, the CDR3 is TGTGCCAGCAGCTTAGGGGACAGGGGTAGGGGTCAGCCCCAGCATTTT. This chain links TRBV7-9 with TRBJ1-5; TRBD1 matches 10 bases. CDR3 length equals 16 residues. From germline, CDR1 is SEHNR and CDR2 FQNEAQ (reference sequence). V dropped 1 base and J dropped 6; count of bases not matched to a gene: 6.

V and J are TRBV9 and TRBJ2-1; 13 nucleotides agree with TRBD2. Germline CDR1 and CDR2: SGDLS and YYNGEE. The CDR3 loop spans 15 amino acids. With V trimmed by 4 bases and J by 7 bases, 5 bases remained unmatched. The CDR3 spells CASSTSGRASNEQFF. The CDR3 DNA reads TGTGCCAGCAGCACTAGCGGGAGGGCTTCAAATGAGCAGTTCTTC.

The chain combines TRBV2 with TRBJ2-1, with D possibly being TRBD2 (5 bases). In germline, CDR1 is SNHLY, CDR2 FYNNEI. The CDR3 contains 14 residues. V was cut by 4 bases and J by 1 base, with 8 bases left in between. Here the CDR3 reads CASSVWESYNEQFF. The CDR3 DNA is TGTGCCAGCAGTGTATGGGAGTCCTACAATGAGCAGTTCTTC.

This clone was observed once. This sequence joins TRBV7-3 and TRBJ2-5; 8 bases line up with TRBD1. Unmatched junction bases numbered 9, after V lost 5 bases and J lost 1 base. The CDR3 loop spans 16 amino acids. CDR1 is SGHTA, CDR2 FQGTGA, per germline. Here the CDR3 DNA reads TGTGCCAGCAGCCCTGGGTACAGGGGGGTCCAAGAGACCCAGTACTTC. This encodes CASSPGYRGVQETQYF.

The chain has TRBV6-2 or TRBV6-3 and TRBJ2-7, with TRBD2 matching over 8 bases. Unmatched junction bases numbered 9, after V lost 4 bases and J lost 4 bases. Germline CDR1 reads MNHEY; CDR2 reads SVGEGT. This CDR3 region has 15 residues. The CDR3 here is CASSFESGSGYEQYF. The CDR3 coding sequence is TGTGCCAGCAGTTTCGAGAGCGGGAGCGGGTACGAGCAGTACTTC.

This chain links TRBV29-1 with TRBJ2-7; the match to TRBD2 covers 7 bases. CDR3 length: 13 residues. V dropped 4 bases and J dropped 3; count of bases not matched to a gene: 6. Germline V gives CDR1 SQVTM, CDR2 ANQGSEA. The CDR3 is CSVGPSGVYEQYF. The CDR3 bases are TGCAGCGTTGGGCCTAGCGGAGTCTACGAGCAGTACTTC.

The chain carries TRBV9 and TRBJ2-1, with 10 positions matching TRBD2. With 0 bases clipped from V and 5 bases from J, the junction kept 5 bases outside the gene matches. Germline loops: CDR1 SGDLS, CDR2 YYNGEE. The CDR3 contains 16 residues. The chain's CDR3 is CASSVAGLAVNNEQFF. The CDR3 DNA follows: TGTGCCAGCAGCGTAGCTGGACTAGCGGTGAACAATGAGCAGTTCTTC.

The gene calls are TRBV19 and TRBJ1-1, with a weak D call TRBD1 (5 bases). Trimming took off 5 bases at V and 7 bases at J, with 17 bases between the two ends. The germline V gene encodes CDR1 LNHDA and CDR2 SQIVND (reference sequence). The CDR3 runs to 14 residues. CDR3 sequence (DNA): TGTGCCAGTAGTTTAGGCGGGACCTTTGGTGAAGCTTTCTTT. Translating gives CASSLGGTFGEAFF.

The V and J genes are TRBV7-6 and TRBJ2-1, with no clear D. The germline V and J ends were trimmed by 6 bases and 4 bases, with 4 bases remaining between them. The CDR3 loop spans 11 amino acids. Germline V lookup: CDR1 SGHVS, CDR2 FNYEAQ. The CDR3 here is CASSRYNEQFF. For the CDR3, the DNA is TGTGCCAGCAGTCGTTACAATGAGCAGTTCTTC.

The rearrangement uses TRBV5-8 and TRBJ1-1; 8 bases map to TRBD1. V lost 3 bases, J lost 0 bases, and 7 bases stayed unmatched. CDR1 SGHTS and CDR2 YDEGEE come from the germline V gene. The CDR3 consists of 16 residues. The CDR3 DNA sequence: TGTGCCAGCAGCTCCCAGACAGGGGCGATGAACACTGAAGCTTTCTTT. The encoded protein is CASSSQTGAMNTEAFF.

The CDR3, as DNA: TGTGCCAGCTCACCAATTAGGCAGGTTCAAGAGACCCAGTACTTC. Translating gives CASSPIRQVQETQYF. The rearrangement links TRBV18 to TRBJ2-5; no clear D gene. Germline CDR1 and CDR2: KGHSH and LQKENI. This CDR3 is 15 amino acids long. Trimming took 2 bases from V and 2 from J, leaving 12 bases between them.

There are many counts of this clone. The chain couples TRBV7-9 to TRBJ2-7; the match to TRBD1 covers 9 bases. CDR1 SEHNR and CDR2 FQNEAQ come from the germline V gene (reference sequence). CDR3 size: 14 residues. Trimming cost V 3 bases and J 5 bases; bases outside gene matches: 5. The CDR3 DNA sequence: TGTGCCAGCAGCTTTGGGACAGGGCGCGACGAGCAGTACTTC. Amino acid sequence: CASSFGTGRDEQYF.

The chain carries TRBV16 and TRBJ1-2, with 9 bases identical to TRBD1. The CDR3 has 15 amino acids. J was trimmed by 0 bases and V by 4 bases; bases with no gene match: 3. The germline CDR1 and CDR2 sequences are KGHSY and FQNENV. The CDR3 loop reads CASSLRTGANYGYTF. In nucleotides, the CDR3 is TGTGCCAGCAGCCTTCGGACAGGGGCTAACTATGGCTACACCTTC. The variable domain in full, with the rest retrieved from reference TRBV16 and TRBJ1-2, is GEEVAQTPKHLVRGEGQKAKLYCAPIKGHSYVFWYQQVLKNEFKFLISFQNENVFDETGMPKERFSAKCLPNSPCSLEIQATKLEDSAVYFCASSLRTGANYGYTFGSGTRLTVV.

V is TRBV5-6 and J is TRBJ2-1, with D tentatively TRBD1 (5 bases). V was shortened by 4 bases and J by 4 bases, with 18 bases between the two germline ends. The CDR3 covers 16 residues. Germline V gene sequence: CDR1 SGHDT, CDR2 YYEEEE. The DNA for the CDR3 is TGTGCCAGCAGCCCCGACAAGGGGCGATCATACAATGAGCAGTTCTTC. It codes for CASSPDKGRSYNEQFF. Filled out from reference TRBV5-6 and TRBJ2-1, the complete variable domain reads DAGVTQSPTHLIKTRGQQVTLRCSPKSGHDTVSWYQQALGQGPQFIFQYYEEEERQRGNFPDRFSGHQFPNYSSELNVNALLLGDSALYLCASSPDKGRSYNEQFFGPGTRLTVL.

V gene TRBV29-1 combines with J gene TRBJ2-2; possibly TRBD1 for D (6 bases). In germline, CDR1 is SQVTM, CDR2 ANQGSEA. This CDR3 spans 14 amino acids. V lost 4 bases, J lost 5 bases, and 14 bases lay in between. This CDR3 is CSVVPGHETGELFF. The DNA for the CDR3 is TGCAGCGTTGTTCCGGGACACGAGACCGGGGAGCTGTTTTTT.

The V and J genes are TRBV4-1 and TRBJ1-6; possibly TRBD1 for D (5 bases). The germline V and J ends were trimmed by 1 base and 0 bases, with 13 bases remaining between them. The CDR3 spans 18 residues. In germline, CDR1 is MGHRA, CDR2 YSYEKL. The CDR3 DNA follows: TGCGCCAGCAGCCAAGCTCTACGGGGGAGCTCCTATAATTCACCCCTCCACTTT. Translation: CASSQALRGSSYNSPLHF.

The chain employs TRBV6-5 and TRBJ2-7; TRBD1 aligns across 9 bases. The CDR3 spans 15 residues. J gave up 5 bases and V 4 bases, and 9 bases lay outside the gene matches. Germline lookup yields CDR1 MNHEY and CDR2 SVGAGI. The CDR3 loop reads CASSSPGQGTHEQYF. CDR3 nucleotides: TGTGCCAGCAGTTCACCGGGACAGGGTACCCACGAGCAGTACTTC.

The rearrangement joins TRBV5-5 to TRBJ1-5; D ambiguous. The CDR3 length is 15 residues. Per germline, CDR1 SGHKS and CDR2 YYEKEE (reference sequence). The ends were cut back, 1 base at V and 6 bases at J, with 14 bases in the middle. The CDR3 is CASSLWGGIGQPQHF. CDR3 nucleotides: TGTGCCAGCAGCTTGTGGGGAGGGATCGGTCAGCCCCAGCATTTT. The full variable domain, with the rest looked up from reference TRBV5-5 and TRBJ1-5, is DAGVTQSPTHLIKTRGQQVTLRCSPISGHKSVSWYQQVLGQGPQFIFQYYEKEERGRGNFPDRFSARQFPNYSSELNVNALLLGDSALYLCASSLWGGIGQPQHFGDGTRLSIL.

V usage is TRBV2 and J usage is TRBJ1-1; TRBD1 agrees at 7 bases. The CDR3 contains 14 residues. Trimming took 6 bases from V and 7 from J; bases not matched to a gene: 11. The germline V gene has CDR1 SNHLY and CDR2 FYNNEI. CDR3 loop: CASSRLRGRGEAFF. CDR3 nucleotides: TGTGCCAGCAGCAGACTGAGGGGGCGCGGTGAAGCTTTCTTT.

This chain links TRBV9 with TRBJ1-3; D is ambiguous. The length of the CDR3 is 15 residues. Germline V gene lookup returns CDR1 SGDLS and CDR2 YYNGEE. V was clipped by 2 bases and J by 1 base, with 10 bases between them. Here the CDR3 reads CASSVGGISGNTIYF. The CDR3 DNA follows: TGTGCCAGCAGCGTGGGAGGAATATCTGGAAACACCATATATTTT. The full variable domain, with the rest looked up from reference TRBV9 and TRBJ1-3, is DSGVTQTPKHLITATGQRVTLRCSPRSGDLSVYWYQQSLDQGLQFLIQYYNGEERAKGNILERFSAQQFPDLHSELNLSSLELGDSALYFCASSVGGISGNTIYFGEGSWLTVV.

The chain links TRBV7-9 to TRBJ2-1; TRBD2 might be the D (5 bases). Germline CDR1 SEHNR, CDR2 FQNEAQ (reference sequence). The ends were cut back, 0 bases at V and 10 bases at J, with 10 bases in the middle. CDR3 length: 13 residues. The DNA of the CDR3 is TGTGCCAGCAGCTTAGCGGGCTGGAGGGAGCAGTTCTTC. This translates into CASSLAGWREQFF.

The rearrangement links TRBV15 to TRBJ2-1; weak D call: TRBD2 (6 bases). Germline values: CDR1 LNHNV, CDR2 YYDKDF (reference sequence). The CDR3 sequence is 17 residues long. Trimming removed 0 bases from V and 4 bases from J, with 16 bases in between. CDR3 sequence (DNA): TGTGCCACCAGCAGAGATGGGACCAGCGGGCCATACAATGAGCAGTTCTTC. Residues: CATSRDGTSGPYNEQFF.

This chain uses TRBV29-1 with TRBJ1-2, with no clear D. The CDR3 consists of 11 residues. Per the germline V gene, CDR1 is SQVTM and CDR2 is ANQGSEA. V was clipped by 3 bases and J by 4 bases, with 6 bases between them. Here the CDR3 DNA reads TGCAGCGTTGAGTATAGCTATGGCTACACCTTC. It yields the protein CSVEYSYGYTF.